This T cell receptor beta chain originates from a study of blood T cells in healthy people across ages. V gave up 5 bases and J gave up 10 bases, with 15 bases separating them. The CDR3 sequence is 13 residues long. The V gene's germline CDR1 is LGHDT and CDR2 YNNKEL (reference sequence). The authors ran a second PCR of 7 to 11 cycles using a sample-barcoded 5' primer and a J-beta primer mix. TCRdb recomputed calls from the 5' RACE reads with MiXCR, one row per CDR3 protein. Of approximately 1.5 million distinct CDR3 sequences in the sample, roughly a third were seen once. The sample holds a few counts of this clonotype.

The sequence derives from a woman in her twenties or thirties in good health. V is TRBV3-1 and J is TRBJ2-1, with D unclear. Sequencing was performed on blood. In DNA form, the CDR3 reads TGTGCCAGCAGCGATGTAGACTTATACGAGCAGTTCTTC. This translates into CASSDVDLYEQFF.